This record concerns one TCR beta chain sequence. Its antigen is unknown. Repertoires were generated with immunoSEQ multiplex PCR, while TCRdb's copy carries only in-frame clones and drops some. The table records fewer than 40,000 clones, around 78% of them present only once. This CDR3 comprises 14 residues. The V and J ends lost 4 bases and 3 bases respectively, with 13 bases between them. CDR1 GTSNPN and CDR2 SVGIG come from the germline V gene (reference sequence). The data derive from a study of memory CD4+ T cells and cytomegalovirus serostatus. Study outcomes and limitations: CMV serostatus prediction reached median AUC approximately 0.96, or 0.89 with US-trained model.

The sort gate was single viable CD3+CD4+CD8-CD45RO+ cells for memory CD4+ T cells. CMV serostatus came from serum IgG against pp150, pp28, p38, p52. Input material: memory CD4+ T cells from blood. The clonotype was recovered from an adult in good health and CMV-seronegative. The genes are TRBV30 and TRBJ1-5; no definite D call. The CDR3 DNA sequence: TGTGCCTGGAAAGATGTGGGCCCCAATCAGCCCCAGCATTTT. Translation: CAWKDVGPNQPQHF.